The T cell receptor beta chain described here comes from a study of cytomegalovirus exposure and HLA in healthy donors. General study points: In a later analysis, TCR beta V- and J-gene trimming was associated with a missense DCLRE1C variant. The only immune exposure information that was available was CMV serostatus.

As for this clone: As yet, its antigen is unknown. One end of the junction is discordant with germline, which a read error may explain.

The PCR contained 60 Vbeta and 13 Jbeta primers. Libraries were prepared by immunoSEQ multiplex PCR; TCRdb keeps only in-frame clonotypes and omits some of them. This sample has approximately 150,000 clones; approximately 78% occur once, and the top ten carry 3.5% to 4.5%. The V gene's germline CDR1 is SEHNR and CDR2 FQNEAQ (reference sequence). The CDR3 covers 16 residues. The TCR comes from a woman between 40 and 50 years old in good health and CMV-seropositive. Sequenced sample: PBMCs. V usage is TRBV7-9 and J usage is TRBJ2-1; tentative D call: TRBD2 (7 bases). CDR3 amino acids: CSSSSKLGGLNNEQFF. Written as DNA, the CDR3 is TGTTCCAGCAGCTCCAAACTCGGGGGGCTGAACAATGAGCAGTTCTTC.